The 14 T cell receptor beta chains reported below all come from one sample, sequenced in a study of blood T cells in healthy people across ages. Using a J-beta primer mix together with a sample-barcoded 5' primer, a second PCR was run for roughly 6 to 11 cycles. Each CDR3 protein gets one entry after TCRdb re-called the 5' RACE reads with MiXCR. The table includes hundreds of thousands of distinct CDR3 sequences, roughly half detected once. What was sequenced was blood. These receptors originate from a woman older than 75 in good health.

The rearrangement joins TRBV29-1 to TRBJ2-3; 9 bases agree with TRBD2. The germline V gene has CDR1 SQVTM and CDR2 ANQGSEA. Trimming cost V 6 bases and J 4 bases; bases outside gene matches: 11. CDR3 length: 15 amino acids. This CDR3 reads CSVVSGRGLADTQYF. CDR3 nucleotide sequence: TGCAGCGTAGTTAGCGGGAGAGGTCTCGCAGATACGCAGTATTTT.

This clonotype was found once. The V gene is TRBV4-1, the J gene TRBJ2-3; 12 bases map to TRBD2. V lost 1 base and J lost 7; bases outside the gene matches: 6. The CDR3 is made up of 16 amino acids. Germline CDR1 and CDR2: MGHRA and YSYEKL. The CDR3 nucleotides read TGCGCCAGCAGCCAAGCACTAGCGGGAGGCACTAATACGCAGTATTTT. Amino acid sequence: CASSQALAGGTNTQYF.

This sequence joins TRBV27 and TRBJ1-4; no clear D. The CDR3 consists of 11 residues. Germline V CDR1 and CDR2: MNHEY, SMNVEV (reference sequence). The ends were cut back, 8 bases at V and 6 bases at J, with 7 bases in the middle. The CDR3 loop reads CASGLDEKLFF. The CDR3 region has the DNA TGTGCCAGCGGACTCGATGAAAAACTGTTTTTT. Complete variable domain (other parts from reference TRBV27 and TRBJ1-4): EAQVTQNPRYLITVTGKKLTVTCSQNMNHEYMSWYRQDPGLGLRQIYYSMNVEVTDKGDVPEGYKVSRKEKRNFPLILESPSPNQTSLYFCASGLDEKLFFGSGTQLSVL.

The chain uses TRBV20-1 and TRBJ2-4; possibly TRBD2 for D (6 bases). V was cut by 2 bases and J by 4 bases, with 9 bases left in between. In germline, CDR1 is DFQATT, CDR2 SNEGSKA (reference sequence). CDR3 length equals 13 residues. The CDR3: CSARLAPKNIQYF. DNA for the CDR3: TGCAGTGCTAGACTAGCGCCTAAAAACATTCAGTACTTC.

This CDR3 is CATSYTPGRAGDTQYF. CDR3 in DNA: TGTGCCACCAGCTACACCCCGGGCCGGGCTGGGGATACGCAGTATTTT. The chain joins TRBV15 to TRBJ2-3, with unresolved D. From germline, CDR1 is LNHNV and CDR2 YYDKDF (reference sequence). The CDR3 has 16 residues. V dropped 5 bases and J dropped 6 bases, with 21 bases sitting between them. Using reference TRBV15 and TRBJ2-3 for the parts outside the CDR3, the full variable domain is DAMVIQNPRYQVTQFGKPVTLSCSQTLNHNVMYWYQQKSSQAPKLLFHYYDKDFNNEADTPDNFQSRRPNTSFCFLDIRSPGLGDTAMYLCATSYTPGRAGDTQYFGPGTRLTVL.

As for this clonotype: It may be a read error: a sequence one base away is much more abundant. This chain connects TRBV5-1 to TRBJ1-2; 7 bases fit TRBD1. Germline CDR1 and CDR2: SGHRS and YFSETQ. The CDR3 runs to 13 residues. The V and J ends lost 7 bases and 10 bases, in that order; junction bases with no gene match: 13. The CDR3 sequence is CASGAGTESVYTF. In nucleotides, the CDR3 is TGCGCCAGCGGCGCCGGGACAGAGTCAGTCTACACCTTC.

About this clonotype itself: A much larger clone lies a single base off, so this may be a read error. This sequence joins TRBV14 and TRBJ2-1; 9 bases fit TRBD2. Germline V lookup: CDR1 SGHDN, CDR2 FVKESK. The ends lost 4 bases at V and 5 bases at J; junction bases unmatched: 9. This CDR3 has 16 residues. The CDR3 reads CASSRLSGRPHNEQFF. The CDR3 bases are TGTGCCAGCAGCCGACTGAGCGGGAGGCCCCACAATGAGCAGTTCTTC.

This clonotype was detected a few times. V usage is TRBV5-1 and J usage is TRBJ2-2; tentative D call: TRBD1 (6 bases). The CDR3 is 13 residues long. CDR1 is SGHRS, CDR2 YFSETQ, per germline. Trimming cost V 2 bases and J 6 bases, with 8 bases left between them. This chain's CDR3 is CASSFTGSGELFF. The CDR3 DNA reads as TGCGCCAGCAGCTTCACAGGGTCCGGGGAGCTGTTTTTT.

As regards this clonotype: A read error is possible here, since a much larger clone lies one base away. The rearrangement uses TRBV20-1 and TRBJ2-5, with TRBD2 as a possible D gene (6 bases). From germline, CDR1 is DFQATT and CDR2 SNEGSKA (reference sequence). Trimming took off 7 bases at V and 1 base at J, with 13 bases between the two ends. The CDR3 sequence is 13 residues long. CDR3 nucleotide sequence: TGCAGTGACCTAGCGTCCCTCCAAGAGACCCAGTACTTC. Translated: CSDLASLQETQYF.

With respect to this clonotype: A much larger clone differs by one base, so this may be a read error. This chain uses TRBV29-1 with TRBJ1-2; D ambiguous. The V and J ends lost 7 bases and 4 bases respectively, with 16 bases between them. This CDR3 region has 13 residues. Germline V gene sequence: CDR1 SQVTM, CDR2 ANQGSEA. The CDR3 DNA follows: TGCAGCGGTCTCGGGAACTTGGGCTATGGCTACACCTTC. It encodes CSGLGNLGYGYTF.

The chain uses TRBV9 and TRBJ1-2; D ambiguous. This CDR3 comprises 12 residues. The V end was cut by 2 bases, the J end by 6 bases, with 8 bases between. Germline CDR1 and CDR2: SGDLS and YYNGEE. The CDR3 sequence is CASSVSRNGYTF. The CDR3 nucleotides are TGTGCCAGCAGCGTTTCCAGGAATGGCTACACCTTC.

This clonotype was detected many times. The CDR3 spells CSARAPLGFYEQYF. The CDR3 DNA reads as TGCAGTGCTAGAGCCCCTCTAGGGTTCTACGAGCAGTACTTC. The V gene is TRBV20-1, the J gene TRBJ2-7; D remains ambiguous. Germline CDR1 is DFQATT and CDR2 is SNEGSKA (reference sequence). CDR3 length: 14 residues. V lost 1 base and J 3 bases, leaving 13 bases between the germline ends.

As regards this clonotype: This may be a read error, as it is one base from a much larger clone. The chain carries TRBV14 and TRBJ2-7; a weak D match, TRBD2 (5 bases). The length of the CDR3 is 16 residues. Germline V CDR1 and CDR2: SGHDN, FVKESK. V lost 1 base, J lost 7 bases, and 20 bases lay in between. The CDR3 sequence is CASSQVSTGTYNEQYF. The CDR3 bases are TGTGCCAGCAGCCAAGTATCAACGGGAACCTACAATGAGCAGTACTTC.

Details on this clonotype: A read error is possible here, since a much larger clone lies one base away. The chain uses TRBV12-3 or TRBV12-4 and TRBJ2-3; perhaps TRBD2 as D (5 bases). V shed 3 bases and J shed 1 base, with 5 bases lying between them. CDR3 length: 13 residues. The CDR3: CASSLDCTDTQYF. The CDR3 bases are TGTGCCAGCAGTTTGGACTGCACAGATACGCAGTATTTT.